A selection of T cell receptor beta chains follows, all from one sample in a study of T cell changes during pregnancy in multiple sclerosis. Sequencing was performed with immunoSEQ multiplex PCR; in TCRdb, only in-frame clones are kept and a portion is missing. The data hold roughly 40,000 clones, with roughly nine tenths observed a single time. Specimen: CD8+ T cells from peripheral blood mononuclear cells, collected before pregnancy. The receptors were sampled from a female donor with multiple sclerosis, enrolled in a pregnancy study. Each CDR3 is given with its conserved first and last residue. D genes are given only for firm matches. Size is stated for part of the rows, as once, few or many counts, or as a class when the clone is expanded.

TRBV5-1	TRBD1	few	TRBJ1-1	CASSLGQGANTEAFF	TGCGCCAGCAGCTTGGGGCAGGGGGCAAACACTGAAGCTTTCTTT
TRBV5-6	.	.	TRBJ2-1	CASSLGSNEQFF	TGTGCCAGCAGCTTGGGCAGCAATGAGCAGTTCTTC
TRBV5-6	TRBD1	.	TRBJ2-7	CASSIRTGGYEQYF	TGTGCCAGCAGCATACGGACAGGGGGCTACGAGCAGTACTTC
TRBV27	TRBD2	.	TRBJ2-5	CASGGLAGGPQTQYF	TGTGCCAGCGGTGGACTAGCGGGAGGGCCACAGACCCAGTACTTC
TRBV27	.	.	TRBJ2-7	CASSPRVTGDEQYF	TGTGCCAGCAGTCCACGTGTCACAGGTGACGAGCAGTACTTC
TRBV7-8	.	.	TRBJ2-1	CASSLGGTEQFF	TGTGCCAGCAGCTTAGGAGGAACTGAGCAGTTCTTC
TRBV27	.	.	TRBJ2-3	CASSEESTDTQYF	TGTGCCAGCAGTGAAGAGAGCACAGATACGCAGTATTTT
TRBV4-1	TRBD1	.	TRBJ1-4	CASTANPTGYNEKLFF	TGCGCCAGCACCGCGAACCCGACAGGGTATAATGAAAAACTGTTTTTT
TRBV5-1	TRBD1	.	TRBJ2-3	CASSSGTGTADTQYF	TGCGCCAGCAGCTCCGGGACAGGGACGGCAGATACGCAGTATTTT
TRBV27	.	.	TRBJ1-1	CASSFRGGGNTEAFF	TGTGCCAGCAGTTTCAGGGGCGGAGGGAACACTGAAGCTTTCTTT
TRBV28	TRBD2	.	TRBJ2-7	CASSLGLGRESYEQYF	TGTGCCAGCAGTTTGGGCCTCGGGCGGGAGAGTTACGAGCAGTACTTC
TRBV27	TRBD2	.	TRBJ2-4	CASGLADIQYF	TGTGCCAGCGGGCTAGCGGACATTCAGTACTTC
TRBV7-6	TRBD1	.	TRBJ1-2	CASSPRQGLDYGYTF	TGTGCCAGCAGCCCCCGACAGGGCCTGGACTATGGCTACACCTTC
TRBV7-9	.	.	TRBJ1-5	CASSLANQPQHF	TGTGCCAGCAGCTTGGCAAATCAGCCCCAGCATTTT
TRBV15	.	.	TRBJ2-7	CATSSLRLGDEQYF	TGTGCCACCAGCAGCCTGAGGCTCGGGGACGAGCAGTACTTC
TRBV10-3	.	.	TRBJ2-3	CAIGTIPQADTQYF	TGTGCCATCGGAACCATCCCGCAGGCAGATACGCAGTATTTT